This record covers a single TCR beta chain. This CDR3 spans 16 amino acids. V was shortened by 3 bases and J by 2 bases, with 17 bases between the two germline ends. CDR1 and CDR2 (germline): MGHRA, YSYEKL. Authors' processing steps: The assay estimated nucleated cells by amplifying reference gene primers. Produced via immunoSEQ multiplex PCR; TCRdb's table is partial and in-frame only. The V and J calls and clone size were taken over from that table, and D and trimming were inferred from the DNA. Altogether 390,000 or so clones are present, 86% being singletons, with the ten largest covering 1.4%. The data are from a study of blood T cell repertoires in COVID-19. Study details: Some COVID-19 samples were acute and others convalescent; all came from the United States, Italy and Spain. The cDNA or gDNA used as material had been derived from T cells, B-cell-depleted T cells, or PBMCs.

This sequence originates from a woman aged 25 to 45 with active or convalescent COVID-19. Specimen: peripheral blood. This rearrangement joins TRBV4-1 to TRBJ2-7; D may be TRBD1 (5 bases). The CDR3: CASSQAQGPPTYEQYF. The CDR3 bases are TGCGCCAGCAGCCAGGCCCAGGGTCCTCCGACCTACGAGCAGTACTTC.